What follows are 31 T cell receptor beta chains derived from one specimen sequenced in a study of vaccination effects on CD4 cells after COVID-19. Following 10 days of culture, CD4+ T cells were isolated. It was between March and December 2020 that the person had a SARS-CoV-2 infection confirmed by PCR. Of the BNT162b2 and mRNA-1273 vaccines, participants received two doses of one or the other. TCRdb's copy holds only in-frame clones and misses some; the assay was immunoSEQ multiplex PCR. The sample consists of 50,000 or so clones, under 85% of them appearing once. No antigens are known for them. The source material was CD4+ T cells from PBMCs cultured without peptide, sampled after COVID-19 vaccination. These receptors were taken from a human donor who had a prior SARS-CoV-2 infection.

The table lists this clone with a count of one. The chain recombines TRBV4-3 with TRBJ1-2, with D possibly matching TRBD1 (5 bases). Looked up from germline, CDR1 is LGHNA and CDR2 is YSLEER. Trimming left V 1 base short and J 5 bases short, with 14 bases between. The CDR3 covers 15 residues. CDR3 nucleotide sequence: TGCGCCAGCAGCCAAGTCCTACAGGAAGGGTATGGCTACACCTTC. Protein product: CASSQVLQEGYGYTF.

V gene TRBV30 combines with J gene TRBJ1-1; 8 positions agree with TRBD1. V lost 4 bases, J lost 0 bases, and 7 bases stayed unmatched. This CDR3 is 15 amino acids long. The germline V gene has CDR1 GTSNPN and CDR2 SVGIG (reference sequence). This chain's CDR3 is CAWKQGAALNTEAFF. The CDR3 DNA is TGTGCCTGGAAGCAGGGGGCGGCCTTGAACACTGAAGCTTTCTTT.

This clone was detected a few times. The chain recombines TRBV11-3 with TRBJ2-1, with D hard to call. The CDR3 has 17 amino acids. The V gene's germline CDR1 is SGHNT and CDR2 YENEEA. Trimming left V 1 base short and J 2 bases short, with 15 bases between. The CDR3 reads CASSLGQHGDTYNEQFF. In nucleotides, the CDR3 is TGTGCCAGCAGCTTAGGCCAACATGGTGACACCTACAATGAGCAGTTCTTC.

The V and J genes are TRBV19 and TRBJ1-1, with D possibly being TRBD1 (5 bases). V was pared by 7 bases and J by 7 bases, with 19 bases between. This CDR3 spans 14 amino acids. Looked up from germline, CDR1 is LNHDA and CDR2 is SQIVND (reference sequence). CDR3 DNA: TGTGCCAGTACCCCTGGGGCGGTTCGGAGTGAAGCTTTCTTT. As protein: CASTPGAVRSEAFF.

V usage is TRBV2 and J usage is TRBJ2-3; 10 bases are shared with TRBD1. V shed 5 bases, J shed 1 base, and the junction held 3 bases outside the gene matches. The germline CDR1 and CDR2 sequences are SNHLY and FYNNEI. The CDR3 is 15 amino acids. This chain's CDR3 is CASSTGTGGTDTQYF. CDR3 bases: TGTGCCAGCAGTACCGGGACAGGGGGCACAGATACGCAGTATTTT.

V gene TRBV6-5 combines with J gene TRBJ1-2, with a tentative D call TRBD1 (6 bases). The CDR3 extends over 14 amino acids. Germline V lookup: CDR1 MNHEY, CDR2 SVGAGI. V lost 10 bases and J 4 bases, leaving 19 bases between the germline ends. The CDR3 loop is CATQGPSRSYGYTF. CDR3 DNA: TGTGCCACTCAGGGGCCCTCCAGGTCCTATGGCTACACCTTC.

The gene calls are TRBV4-2 and TRBJ2-2, with D uncertain. Germline loops: CDR1 LGHNA, CDR2 YNFKEQ. Trimming took off 0 bases at V and 4 bases at J, with 12 bases between the two ends. This CDR3 is built from 16 residues. The CDR3 DNA is TGTGCCAGCAGCCAAGATTTCGCGGAGATCACCGGGGAGCTGTTTTTT. It is translated as CASSQDFAEITGELFF.

There are a few counts of this clone. The genes are TRBV30 and TRBJ2-7, with D perhaps matching TRBD1 or TRBD2 (5 bases each). CDR3 size: 13 residues. V shed 5 bases and J shed 0 bases, with 11 bases lying between them. CDR1 GTSNPN and CDR2 SVGIG come from the germline V gene (reference sequence). For the CDR3, the DNA is TGTGCCTGGGAAAGGGACGGCTCCTACGAGCAGTACTTC. It yields the protein CAWERDGSYEQYF.

With regard to this clone: The junction differs from germline at one of its ends, possibly a read error. The rearrangement uses TRBV12-5 and TRBJ1-2; no firm D call. Germline CDR1 and CDR2: LGHNT and FRNRAP. This CDR3 contains 10 residues. CDR3 DNA: TGTGCTAGTGGTTTGGTACTAAAGGCCTTC. Residues: CASGLVLKAF.

This chain joins TRBV11-1 and TRBJ2-1, with D perhaps matching TRBD2 (5 bases). Per germline, CDR1 SGHAT and CDR2 FQDESV (reference sequence). V gave up 8 bases and J gave up 3 bases, with 11 bases separating them. The CDR3 spans 13 residues. CDR3 amino acids: CASSPGYYNEQFF. CDR3 DNA sequence: TGTGCCAGCTCCCCGGGGTACTACAATGAGCAGTTCTTC.

CDR3 nucleotide sequence: TGTGCCAGCAGCCCAGGTGGGAAAGACAGGAACAAAGCTTTCTTT. Protein product: CASSPGGKDRNKAFF. The V gene is TRBV11-3, the J gene TRBJ1-1, with D possibly TRBD1 on 6 matching bases. This CDR3 region has 15 residues. Germline V gene lookup returns CDR1 SGHNT and CDR2 YENEEA. V lost 5 bases and J 9 bases, leaving 22 bases between the germline ends.

A single count supports this clone. The CDR3 nucleotides read TGTGCCAGTAGTATTTCCAGATTAAACACCATATATTTT. The encoded protein is CASSISRLNTIYF. The V gene is TRBV19, the J gene TRBJ1-3; D uncertain. The CDR3 contains 13 residues. V lost 3 bases and J 6 bases, leaving 9 bases between the germline ends. The germline CDR1 and CDR2 sequences are LNHDA and SQIVND (reference sequence).

The chain combines TRBV7-9 with TRBJ1-2, with D possibly TRBD1 on 6 matching bases. Trimming cost V 5 bases and J 0 bases, with 10 bases left between them. Looked up from germline, CDR1 is SEHNR and CDR2 is FQNEAQ (reference sequence). The CDR3 is made up of 14 amino acids. The CDR3 DNA reads as TGTGCCAGCAGCCCGACAGGTTCTAACTATGGCTACACCTTC. It yields the protein CASSPTGSNYGYTF.

The V gene is TRBV6-4, the J gene TRBJ2-3; D call uncertain. This CDR3 comprises 9 residues. Germline V gives CDR1 MRHNA, CDR2 SNTAGT. V was pared by 8 bases and J by 4 bases, with 1 base between. The CDR3 DNA sequence: TGTGCCAGCCCAGATACGCAGTATTTT. Its protein product is CASPDTQYF.

V usage is TRBV2 and J usage is TRBJ1-3; D is perhaps TRBD1 (6 bases). The CDR3 totals 15 residues. Deletions cut 2 bases from V and 2 bases from J, with 10 bases between. Germline loops: CDR1 SNHLY, CDR2 FYNNEI. CDR3 protein: CASSESRGAGNTIYF. CDR3 DNA: TGTGCCAGCAGTGAATCAAGGGGGGCTGGAAACACCATATATTTT.

This clone was seen a few times. The chain joins TRBV5-8 to TRBJ1-2; D not certain. The CDR3 sequence is 13 residues long. CDR1 and CDR2 (germline): SGHTS, YDEGEE. Trimming shortened V by 1 base and J by 4 bases, and 8 bases separated the two germline ends. The CDR3: CASSLSWVYGYTF. The CDR3 DNA reads TGTGCCAGCAGCTTGAGCTGGGTCTATGGCTACACCTTC.

As concerns this clone: The junction departs from germline at one end; a sequencing error may be responsible. DNA of the CDR3: TGTGCCAGCAGTCCATGGGACAGGGGTCGGCGATCTTCTTTTTACGGGCAGTACTTC. This encodes CASSPWDRGRRSSFYGQYF. The rearrangement joins TRBV27 to TRBJ2-7; 10 bases match TRBD1. Germline V gene sequence: CDR1 MNHEY, CDR2 SMNVEV (reference sequence). The CDR3 has 19 amino acids.

The gene calls are TRBV18 and TRBJ2-7, with 12 bases lining up with TRBD2. Germline CDR1 is KGHSH and CDR2 is LQKENI. Trimming removed 1 base from V and 4 bases from J; junction bases left unmatched: 5. CDR3 length: 16 residues. CDR3 sequence (DNA): TGTGCCAGCTCACCACTACTAGCGGGAGGATCTTACGAGCAGTACTTC. It yields the protein CASSPLLAGGSYEQYF.

The genes are TRBV28 and TRBJ2-1; 10 nucleotides match TRBD2. CDR1 MDHEN and CDR2 SYDVKM come from the germline V gene. The CDR3 length is 15 residues. V gave up 8 bases and J gave up 8 bases; unmatched junction bases: 12. The CDR3 spells CASARSGRLPHEQFF. Written as DNA, the CDR3 is TGTGCCAGCGCCCGTAGCGGGAGGCTTCCCCATGAGCAGTTCTTC.

This sequence joins TRBV28 and TRBJ1-2; TRBD1 is a possible D gene (5 bases). The germline gives CDR1 MDHEN, CDR2 SYDVKM. The CDR3 has 13 residues. Trimming cost V 3 bases and J 4 bases, with 9 bases left between them. The DNA of the CDR3 is TGTGCCAGCAGTTTCGGGAGGGGCTATGGCTACACCTTC. Encoded protein: CASSFGRGYGYTF.

This chain links TRBV3-1 (or the pseudogene TRBV3-2) with TRBJ1-2; no clear D gene. The CDR3 is 16 amino acids. The V gene lost 0 bases and the J gene lost 0 bases, with 11 bases spanning the gap. The germline CDR1 and CDR2 sequences are LGHDT and YNNKEL (reference sequence). DNA of the CDR3: TGTGCCAGCAGCCAAGATTGGGCAGGAACTAACTATGGCTACACCTTC. Its protein product is CASSQDWAGTNYGYTF.

The chain links TRBV12-5 to TRBJ1-4; 8 nucleotides line up with TRBD1. With 0 bases clipped from V and 8 bases from J, the junction kept 8 bases outside the gene matches. Germline V gene sequence: CDR1 LGHNT, CDR2 FRNRAP. CDR3 length: 16 residues. The CDR3 region is CASGLVLGQGVEKLFF. In nucleotides, the CDR3 is TGTGCTAGTGGTTTGGTACTTGGACAGGGCGTGGAAAAACTGTTTTTT. Variable domain in full (rest from reference TRBV12-5 and TRBJ1-4): DARVTQTPRHKVTEMGQEVTMRCQPILGHNTVFWYRQTMMQGLELLAYFRNRAPLDDSGMPKDRFSAEMPDATLATLKIQPSEPRDSAVYFCASGLVLGQGVEKLFFGSGTQLSVL.

The chain couples TRBV19 to TRBJ1-2; D is uncertain. The ends were cut back, 6 bases at V and 3 bases at J, with 14 bases in the middle. CDR1 and CDR2 (germline): LNHDA, SQIVND (reference sequence). CDR3 length: 14 amino acids. The CDR3 coding sequence is TGTGCCAGTAGCAACGCCGGACGGTACTATGGCTACACCTTC. Amino acids: CASSNAGRYYGYTF.

The CDR3 nucleotides read TGTGCCATCAGTGAGTCGAGGAGTACAGATACGCAGTATTTT. Residues: CAISESRSTDTQYF. The chain employs TRBV10-3 and TRBJ2-3; D unresolved. From germline, CDR1 is ENHRY and CDR2 SYGVKD. Trimming left V 0 bases short and J 3 bases short, with 7 bases between. The CDR3 spans 14 residues.

The chain has TRBV10-2 and TRBJ2-3, with TRBD2 identical over 8 bases. The CDR3 totals 15 residues. Germline CDR1 WSHSY, CDR2 SAAADI. V shed 7 bases and J 1 base; nucleotides not matched to a gene: 7. CDR3 DNA sequence: TGCGCCAGCACAGAGTCGACTAGCGGCACAGATACGCAGTATTTT. This sequence encodes CASTESTSGTDTQYF.

With regard to this clone: An end of the junction differs from the germline gene, which may be a read error. The chain recombines TRBV11-1 with TRBJ1-1; 8 bases line up with TRBD1. The CDR3 extends over 14 amino acids. Germline lookup yields CDR1 SGHAT and CDR2 FQDESV (reference sequence). The DNA of the CDR3 is TGTGCCAGCAGCCTAGCCCCAGACAGGGGTGAAGCTTTCTTT. It encodes CASSLAPDRGEAFF.

The chain recombines TRBV30 with TRBJ1-6, with D perhaps matching TRBD1 (5 bases). In germline, CDR1 is GTSNPN, CDR2 SVGIG (reference sequence). V lost 8 bases and J 8 bases, leaving 16 bases between the germline ends. The CDR3 covers 13 residues. CDR3 bases: TGTGCCAGTAACCGGGACCCCGATTCACCCCTCCACTTT. Its translation: CASNRDPDSPLHF.

This clone was found once. This sequence joins TRBV28 and TRBJ1-3; D is undetermined. V dropped 4 bases and J dropped 4 bases, with 14 bases sitting between them. Germline-derived CDR1 and CDR2 are MDHEN and SYDVKM. CDR3 length: 15 residues. The CDR3: CASSSLGLGGNTIYF. DNA of the CDR3: TGTGCCAGCAGTTCCCTAGGCCTCGGCGGAAACACCATATATTTT.

The gene calls are TRBV4-2 and TRBJ1-5; D is unresolved. V was shortened by 1 base and J by 7 bases, with 8 bases between the two germline ends. The CDR3 contains 13 residues. CDR1 and CDR2 (germline): LGHNA, YNFKEQ. Here the CDR3 reads CASSQGVGQPQHF. The CDR3 DNA reads TGTGCCAGCAGCCAAGGGGTCGGCCAGCCCCAGCATTTT.

The V gene is TRBV6-6, the J gene TRBJ2-7; TRBD2 matches at 9 bases. The CDR3 extends over 15 amino acids. The V segment lost 6 bases and the J segment 1 base; nucleotides outside the gene matches: 7. Germline CDR1 MNHNY, CDR2 SVGAGI (reference sequence). CDR3 sequence (DNA): TGTGCCAGCAGGGAGAAGCGGGAGGTATCCTACGAGCAGTACTTC. This codes for CASREKREVSYEQYF.

Only one count was recorded for this clone. The chain joins TRBV19 to TRBJ2-7; the D gene is possibly TRBD1 (7 bases). The V gene lost 5 bases and the J gene lost 3 bases, with 14 bases spanning the gap. The CDR3 is 14 residues long. CDR1 and CDR2 from the germline V gene are LNHDA and SQIVND (reference sequence). CDR3 sequence reads: CASSRHQGGYEQYF. The DNA of the CDR3 is TGTGCCAGTAGTCGACATCAGGGGGGCTACGAGCAGTACTTC.